The 28 T cell receptor beta chains below all came from one sample that was sequenced in a study of blood T cell repertoires in COVID-19. Assay used: immunoSEQ multiplex PCR; TCRdb lists only in-frame clones, some missing. The sample yields roughly 100,000 clones, around 86% seen once. The sample was peripheral blood. Receptor source: a woman of 80 years or more with active or convalescent COVID-19.

The chain employs TRBV30 and TRBJ1-5; no firm D call. Germline values: CDR1 GTSNPN, CDR2 SVGIG (reference sequence). CDR3 length: 13 residues. With 0 bases removed from V and 5 bases from J, the gap between germline ends came to 8 bases. CDR3 loop: CAWSVGGDQPQHF. The CDR3 bases are TGTGCCTGGAGTGTAGGCGGGGATCAGCCCCAGCATTTT.

This chain links TRBV28 with TRBJ2-3, with TRBD1 matching over 8 bases. The V segment lost 3 bases and the J segment 0 bases; nucleotides outside the gene matches: 5. The CDR3 runs to 16 residues. Germline loops: CDR1 MDHEN, CDR2 SYDVKM. CDR3 amino acids: CASSLGQVFSTDTQYF. CDR3 nucleotide sequence: TGTGCCAGCAGTTTGGGACAGGTCTTCAGCACAGATACGCAGTATTTT.

The chain employs TRBV6-2 or TRBV6-3 and TRBJ1-1; no clear D gene. The length of the CDR3 is 11 residues. Germline lookup yields CDR1 MNHEY and CDR2 SVGEGT. The V end lost 6 bases, the J end lost 4 bases, and 6 bases lay between the germline ends. The DNA of the CDR3 is TGTGCCAGCAGCGGCAGCACTGAAGCTTTCTTT. Translated: CASSGSTEAFF.

The V gene is TRBV7-2, the J gene TRBJ1-3, with TRBD1 identical over 7 bases. Trimming cost V 5 bases and J 4 bases; bases outside gene matches: 5. Germline CDR1 is SGHTA and CDR2 is FQGNSA. The length of the CDR3 is 14 residues. CDR3 in amino acids: CASSTRQGGNTIYF. CDR3 in DNA: TGTGCCAGCAGCACCCGACAGGGAGGAAACACCATATATTTT. The variable domain in full, with the rest retrieved from reference TRBV7-2 and TRBJ1-3, is GAGVSQSPSNKVTEKGKDVELRCDPISGHTALYWYRQSLGQGLEFLIYFQGNSAPDKSGLPSDRFSAERTGGSVSTLTIQRTQQEDSAVYLCASSTRQGGNTIYFGEGSWLTVV.

The chain has TRBV3-1 (or the pseudogene TRBV3-2) and TRBJ2-3; TRBD1 is a possible D gene (5 bases). Germline V gene sequence: CDR1 LGHDT, CDR2 YNNKEL (reference sequence). The V end lost 1 base, the J end lost 4 bases, and 6 bases lay between the germline ends. The CDR3 totals 13 residues. The CDR3, as DNA: TGTGCCAGCAGCCAAGGGGGCCCAGATACGCAGTATTTT. It translates to CASSQGGPDTQYF.

This chain joins TRBV19 and TRBJ1-2, with D possibly being TRBD1 (6 bases). The CDR3 covers 15 residues. The germline V gene has CDR1 LNHDA and CDR2 SQIVND (reference sequence). V was pared by 6 bases and J by 2 bases, with 16 bases between. Here the CDR3 DNA reads TGTGCCAGTAGGGCTTCGACAGGTCGGAACTATGGCTACACCTTC. Protein product: CASRASTGRNYGYTF.

The chain has TRBV6-5 and TRBJ2-7, with D uncertain. V was shortened by 7 bases and J by 3 bases, with 10 bases between the two germline ends. Germline CDR1 is MNHEY and CDR2 is SVGAGI. The CDR3 totals 12 residues. The CDR3 region is CASTGGFYEQYF. The CDR3 coding sequence is TGTGCCAGCACCGGCGGATTCTACGAGCAGTACTTC.

The gene calls are TRBV6-1 and TRBJ2-7; 8 positions agree with TRBD1. This CDR3 has 13 residues. CDR1 MNHNS and CDR2 SASEGT come from the germline V gene. J was trimmed by 6 bases and V by 5 bases; bases with no gene match: 6. The CDR3 loop is CASSTPGGSEQYF. The CDR3 bases are TGTGCCAGCAGTACACCAGGGGGCTCCGAGCAGTACTTC.

The chain is built from TRBV6-2 or TRBV6-3 and TRBJ2-1; 11 bases align to TRBD2. The CDR3 runs to 17 residues. The germline gives CDR1 MNHEY, CDR2 SVGEGT. The junction had 11 bases not matched to a gene; V was cut back by 5 bases and J by 5 bases. The CDR3 sequence: CASSRASGTSGNNEQFF. Here the CDR3 DNA reads TGTGCCAGCAGTCGTGCTTCCGGGACTAGCGGCAACAATGAGCAGTTCTTC.

The rearrangement links TRBV9 to TRBJ1-3; D unclear. This CDR3 has 15 residues. Deletions cut 0 bases from V and 0 bases from J, with 7 bases between. The germline gives CDR1 SGDLS, CDR2 YYNGEE. The CDR3 region is CASSVDHGSGNTIYF. The CDR3 DNA reads TGTGCCAGCAGCGTAGATCACGGCTCTGGAAACACCATATATTTT.

The rearrangement uses TRBV2 and TRBJ1-1; D possibly corresponds to TRBD1 (5 bases). CDR3 length: 14 amino acids. Between the trimmed V and J ends, which lost 1 base and 0 bases, there was a span of 6 bases. The germline V gene encodes CDR1 SNHLY and CDR2 FYNNEI. CDR3 residues: CASSEVTVNTEAFF. The CDR3 nucleotides read TGTGCCAGCAGTGAAGTGACAGTGAACACTGAAGCTTTCTTT. The full variable domain, with the rest looked up from reference TRBV2 and TRBJ1-1, is EPEVTQTPSHQVTQMGQEVILRCVPISNHLYFYWYRQILGQKVEFLVSFYNNEISEKSEIFDDQFSVERPDGSNFTLKIRSTKLEDSAMYFCASSEVTVNTEAFFGQGTRLTVV.

Only one count was recorded for this clone. The chain carries TRBV10-3 and TRBJ2-7, with D possibly TRBD1 on 6 matching bases. The CDR3 has 17 residues. Germline loops: CDR1 ENHRY, CDR2 SYGVKD. Trimming removed 3 bases from V and 2 bases from J, with 20 bases in between. In DNA, the CDR3 is TGTGCCATCAGTGAAGGCCCCACCATAACAGGGACCTACGAGCAGTACTTC. It is translated as CAISEGPTITGTYEQYF.

This chain uses TRBV7-6 with TRBJ2-7; 7 nucleotides align to TRBD2. The germline gives CDR1 SGHVS, CDR2 FNYEAQ. This CDR3 has 16 residues. Trimming at V came to 5 bases and at J to 0 bases, leaving 10 bases not matched to a gene. CDR3 sequence (DNA): TGTGCCAGCAGCCCCCGGGTAGCGGGTAGCTCCTACGAGCAGTACTTC. Its protein is CASSPRVAGSSYEQYF.

The V call is TRBV27, the J call TRBJ1-3, with D possibly TRBD1 on 6 matching bases. The CDR3 totals 16 residues. Trimming cost V 1 base and J 2 bases, with 12 bases left between them. In germline, CDR1 is MNHEY, CDR2 SMNVEV (reference sequence). Written as DNA, the CDR3 is TGTGCCAGCAGTTTATTTGCCAGGGGACCTGGAAACACCATATATTTT. Amino acid sequence: CASSLFARGPGNTIYF.

The chain links TRBV6-2 or TRBV6-3 to TRBJ2-7; 12 bases fit TRBD2. With 7 bases clipped from V and 12 bases from J, the junction kept 10 bases outside the gene matches. This CDR3 contains 13 residues. Germline-derived CDR1 and CDR2 are MNHEY and SVGEGT. The CDR3 spells CASNPMTSGSLYF. The DNA for the CDR3 is TGTGCCAGCAACCCAATGACTAGCGGGAGCCTGTACTTC.

The gene calls are TRBV7-2 and TRBJ2-3; 7 bases line up with TRBD2. The V segment lost 7 bases and the J segment 1 base; nucleotides outside the gene matches: 11. The CDR3 contains 16 residues. Germline V gives CDR1 SGHTA, CDR2 FQGNSA. The CDR3 region has the DNA TGTGCCAGCACCGACGGACTAGTTCGGGGCACAGATACGCAGTATTTT. Translation gives CASTDGLVRGTDTQYF. Together with reference TRBV7-2 and TRBJ2-3, the CDR3 gives the full variable domain: GAGVSQSPSNKVTEKGKDVELRCDPISGHTALYWYRQSLGQGLEFLIYFQGNSAPDKSGLPSDRFSAERTGGSVSTLTIQRTQQEDSAVYLCASTDGLVRGTDTQYFGPGTRLTVL.

The rearrangement joins TRBV28 to TRBJ2-7; 10 bases align to TRBD1. Germline trimming cut 6 bases from V and 4 bases from J; bases unmatched to any gene: 9. Germline CDR1 MDHEN, CDR2 SYDVKM. The CDR3 is 15 amino acids. The CDR3, as DNA: TGTGCCAGCAGCGTGACGTGGGACAGGGGTTACGAGCAGTACTTC. It translates to CASSVTWDRGYEQYF.

V usage is TRBV18 and J usage is TRBJ2-5; D is ambiguous. V was cut by 2 bases and J by 3 bases, with 7 bases left in between. The germline CDR1 and CDR2 sequences are KGHSH and LQKENI. The CDR3 spans 13 residues. The CDR3 sequence: CASSPSTKETQYF. As DNA, the CDR3 is TGTGCCAGCTCACCATCTACCAAAGAGACCCAGTACTTC.

This chain uses TRBV7-2 with TRBJ2-1, with 7 bases aligning to TRBD2. V trimming: 0 bases; J trimming: 5 bases; junction bases outside the gene matches: 4. The CDR3 runs 15 residues. CDR1 is SGHTA and CDR2 is FQGNSA in the germline V gene. The CDR3 coding sequence is TGTGCCAGCAGCTTAGCTAGCGGGCCCAACAATGAGCAGTTCTTC. The encoded protein is CASSLASGPNNEQFF.

The chain employs TRBV11-2 and TRBJ2-7; D may be TRBD1 (5 bases). The V and J ends lost 2 bases and 5 bases respectively, with 7 bases between them. Germline CDR1 reads SGHAT; CDR2 reads FQNNGV. The CDR3 has 12 amino acids. CDR3 in DNA: TGTGCCAGCAGCTTACAGGGAAACGAGCAGTACTTC. This encodes CASSLQGNEQYF.

The V gene is TRBV14, the J gene TRBJ1-1; D uncertain. V was cut by 1 base and J by 6 bases, with 9 bases left in between. CDR3 length equals 13 residues. Germline CDR1 reads SGHDN; CDR2 reads FVKESK. The CDR3 reads CASSQGRMAEAFF. The CDR3 bases are TGTGCCAGCAGCCAAGGGCGGATGGCTGAAGCTTTCTTT.

The table lists this clone with a few counts. CDR3 coding DNA: TGTGCCAGCAGCGTCGGGACTAGCGGGGGGGCGTGGGAGACCCAGTACTTC. Its protein is CASSVGTSGGAWETQYF. This chain uses TRBV9 with TRBJ2-5, with TRBD2 matching 16 bases. There are 17 residues in the CDR3. Germline V gives CDR1 SGDLS, CDR2 YYNGEE. J gave up 5 bases and V 2 bases, and 6 bases lay outside the gene matches.

Only a few counts were recorded for this clone. V is TRBV15 and J is TRBJ2-1; TRBD1 is a possible D gene (5 bases). The CDR3 has 16 residues. V lost 2 bases and J 6 bases, leaving 17 bases between the germline ends. Germline CDR1 is LNHNV and CDR2 is YYDKDF (reference sequence). The CDR3 bases are TGTGCCACCAGCAGAAACACAGGACCTGGTTTCAATGAGCAGTTCTTC. It codes for CATSRNTGPGFNEQFF. The complete variable domain, with remaining parts taken from reference TRBV15 and TRBJ2-1, reads DAMVIQNPRYQVTQFGKPVTLSCSQTLNHNVMYWYQQKSSQAPKLLFHYYDKDFNNEADTPDNFQSRRPNTSFCFLDIRSPGLGDTAMYLCATSRNTGPGFNEQFFGPGTRLTVL.

The chain carries TRBV7-2 and TRBJ2-7; TRBD2 aligns across 8 bases. CDR3 length: 14 residues. CDR1 is SGHTA and CDR2 is FQGNSA in the germline V gene. V shed 5 bases and J 1 base; nucleotides not matched to a gene: 4. CDR3 coding DNA: TGTGCCAGCAGCCTGGGACTAGAGTCCTACGAGCAGTACTTC. As protein: CASSLGLESYEQYF.

This clone has just one count. This chain joins TRBV5-4 and TRBJ2-7; D is ambiguous. CDR3 length: 13 amino acids. V gave up 1 base and J gave up 0 bases, with 5 bases separating them. Germline-derived CDR1 and CDR2 are SGHNT and YYREEE (reference sequence). The DNA for the CDR3 is TGTGCCAGCAGCTTGCCTAACTCCTACGAGCAGTACTTC. It codes for CASSLPNSYEQYF.

This clone occurred once. The chain employs TRBV3-1 (or the pseudogene TRBV3-2) and TRBJ1-1; D unresolved. The CDR3 extends over 14 amino acids. Germline V gives CDR1 LGHDT, CDR2 YNNKEL (reference sequence). Between the trimmed V and J ends, which lost 4 bases and 3 bases, there was a span of 12 bases. The DNA of the CDR3 is TGTGCCAGCAGCCGCCGATTTGTAGACACTGAAGCTTTCTTT. Its translation: CASSRRFVDTEAFF.

The chain combines TRBV10-1 with TRBJ1-2, with D unclear. This CDR3 spans 13 amino acids. CDR1 and CDR2 (germline): WNHNN, SYGVQD (reference sequence). Between the trimmed V and J ends, which lost 2 bases and 6 bases, there was a span of 10 bases. The CDR3, as DNA: TGCGCCAGCAGTGAGCATGTTACGGATGGCTACACCTTC. Protein: CASSEHVTDGYTF.

V gene TRBV4-2 combines with J gene TRBJ1-5; D ambiguous. This CDR3 is 19 amino acids long. The V and J ends lost 0 bases and 5 bases respectively, with 23 bases between them. CDR1 LGHNA and CDR2 YNFKEQ come from the germline V gene. CDR3 sequence: CASSQDQMGRSYGYQPQHF. DNA of the CDR3: TGTGCCAGCAGCCAAGACCAGATGGGTCGGAGCTACGGTTATCAGCCCCAGCATTTT.